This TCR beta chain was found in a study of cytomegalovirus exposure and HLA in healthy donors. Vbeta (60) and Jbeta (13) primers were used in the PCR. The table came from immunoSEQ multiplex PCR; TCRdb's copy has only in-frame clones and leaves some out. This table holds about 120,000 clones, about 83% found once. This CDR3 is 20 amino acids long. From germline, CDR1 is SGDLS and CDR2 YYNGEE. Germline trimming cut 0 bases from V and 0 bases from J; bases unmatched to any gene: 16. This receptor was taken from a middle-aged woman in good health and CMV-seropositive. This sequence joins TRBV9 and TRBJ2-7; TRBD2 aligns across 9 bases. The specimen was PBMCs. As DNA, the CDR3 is TGTGCCAGCAGCGTAGAGGGCGGGGTAGCGGGAGCTCTCTCCTCCTACGAGCAGTACTTC. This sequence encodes CASSVEGGVAGALSSYEQYF.